Included here is one TCR beta chain sequence, with context. Antigen specificity is unknown. The data were obtained in a study of OX40 agonist ivuxolimab in advanced cancers. Across the study: Patients with hepatocellular carcinoma, melanoma, renal cell or head and neck cancer made up the dose-escalation patients. Whole-study findings and limits: Some patients who did not respond also had low normalized T-cell clonal expansion. CD4+ and CD8+ blood T cells expanded clonally by week 6 at 0.1 to 3.0 mg/kg.

The table came from immunoSEQ multiplex PCR; TCRdb's copy has only in-frame clones and leaves some out. The sample has around 100,000 clones, around 90% seen once. Germline assignment: CDR1 SGHTA and CDR2 FQGTGA. The CDR3 runs to 18 residues. V was cut by 4 bases and J by 3 bases, with 22 bases left in between. Sequencing used CD4+ or CD8+ T cells sorted from blood, obtained in a trial of the OX40 agonist ivuxolimab. The sequence was collected from an adult with an advanced solid tumor such as melanoma, head and neck, liver or kidney cancer. The V call is TRBV7-3, the J call TRBJ2-1; weak D call: TRBD1 (6 bases). CDR3 nucleotide sequence: TGTGCCAGCAGCTCATGGGGACATGGGGCTACGCTCTACAATGAGCAGTTCTTC. Protein product: CASSSWGHGATLYNEQFF.